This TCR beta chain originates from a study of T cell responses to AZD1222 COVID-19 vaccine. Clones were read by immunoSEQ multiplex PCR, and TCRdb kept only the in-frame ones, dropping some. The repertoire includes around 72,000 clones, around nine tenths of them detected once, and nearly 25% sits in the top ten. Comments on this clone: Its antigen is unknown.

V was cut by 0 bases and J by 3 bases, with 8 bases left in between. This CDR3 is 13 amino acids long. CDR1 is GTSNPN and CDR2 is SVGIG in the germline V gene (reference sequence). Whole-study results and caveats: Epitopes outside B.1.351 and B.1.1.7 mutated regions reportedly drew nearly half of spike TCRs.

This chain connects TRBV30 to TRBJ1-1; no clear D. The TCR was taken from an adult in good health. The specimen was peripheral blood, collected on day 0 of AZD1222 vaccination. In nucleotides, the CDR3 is TGTGCCTGGAGTGTGAAGGGATACACTGAAGCTTTCTTT. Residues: CAWSVKGYTEAFF.